Included here is one T cell receptor beta chain sequence, with context. Its antigen is as yet unknown. This table comes from immunoSEQ multiplex PCR, and its TCRdb copy is limited to in-frame clones, with some not included. Of 100,000 to 150,000 clones listed, approximately 82% are singletons. These data come from a study of T cell responses to AZD1222 COVID-19 vaccine. Regarding the study as a whole: Repertoire samples came only from after the peak T cell response.

This CDR3 has 14 residues. Germline CDR1 and CDR2: LNHNV and YYDKDF (reference sequence). Trimming removed 3 bases from V and 9 bases from J, with 18 bases in between. The sample in question was peripheral blood, obtained 28 days after the second AZD1222 dose. The sequence derives from an adult who received the AZD1222 COVID-19 vaccine. This chain joins TRBV15 and TRBJ2-7, with a tentative D call TRBD1 (5 bases). DNA for the CDR3: TGTGCCACCAGCAGCCTGACAGAAGAAAAGGGGCAGTACTTC. Residues: CATSSLTEEKGQYF. Variable domain in full (rest from reference TRBV15 and TRBJ2-7): DAMVIQNPRYQVTQFGKPVTLSCSQTLNHNVMYWYQQKSSQAPKLLFHYYDKDFNNEADTPDNFQSRRPNTSFCFLDIRSPGLGDTAMYLCATSSLTEEKGQYFGPGTRLTVT.